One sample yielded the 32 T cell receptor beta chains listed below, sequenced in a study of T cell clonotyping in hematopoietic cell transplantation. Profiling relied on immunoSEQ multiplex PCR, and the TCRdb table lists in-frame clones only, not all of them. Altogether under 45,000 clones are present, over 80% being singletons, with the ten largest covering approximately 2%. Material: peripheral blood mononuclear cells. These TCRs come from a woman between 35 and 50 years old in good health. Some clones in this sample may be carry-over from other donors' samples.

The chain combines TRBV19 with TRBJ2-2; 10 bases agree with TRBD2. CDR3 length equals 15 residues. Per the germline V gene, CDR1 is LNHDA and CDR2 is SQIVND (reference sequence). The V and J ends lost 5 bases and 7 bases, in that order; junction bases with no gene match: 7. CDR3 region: CASSRGTSVGGELFF. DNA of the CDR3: TGTGCCAGTAGTCGGGGGACTAGCGTGGGCGGGGAGCTGTTTTTT.

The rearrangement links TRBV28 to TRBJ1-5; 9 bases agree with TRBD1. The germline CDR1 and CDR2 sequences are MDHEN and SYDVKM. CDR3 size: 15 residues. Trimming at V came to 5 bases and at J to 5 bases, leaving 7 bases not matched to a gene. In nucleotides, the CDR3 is TGTGCCAGCAGTCTCACCCGGGACAGGGATCAGCCCCAGCATTTT. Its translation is CASSLTRDRDQPQHF.

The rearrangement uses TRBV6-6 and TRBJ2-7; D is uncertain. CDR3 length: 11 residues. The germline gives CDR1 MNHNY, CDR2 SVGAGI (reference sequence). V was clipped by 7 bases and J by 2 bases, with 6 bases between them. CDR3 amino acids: CASMTPYEQYF. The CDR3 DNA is TGTGCCAGCATGACCCCCTACGAGCAGTACTTC.

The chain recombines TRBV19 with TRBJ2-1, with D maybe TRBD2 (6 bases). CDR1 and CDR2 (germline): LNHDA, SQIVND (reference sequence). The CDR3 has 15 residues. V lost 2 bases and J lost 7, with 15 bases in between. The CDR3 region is CASSIPTGLGNEQFF. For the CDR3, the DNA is TGTGCCAGTAGTATACCCACGGGACTTGGTAATGAGCAGTTCTTC.

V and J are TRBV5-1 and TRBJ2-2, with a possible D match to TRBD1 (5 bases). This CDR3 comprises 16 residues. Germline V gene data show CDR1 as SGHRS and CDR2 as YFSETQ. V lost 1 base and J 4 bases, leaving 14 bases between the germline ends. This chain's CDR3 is CASSLSQGLGTGELFF. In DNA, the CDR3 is TGCGCCAGCAGCTTGAGTCAGGGATTGGGCACCGGGGAGCTGTTTTTT. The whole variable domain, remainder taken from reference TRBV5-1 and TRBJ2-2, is KAGVTQTPRYLIKTRGQQVTLSCSPISGHRSVSWYQQTPGQGLQFLFEYFSETQRNKGNFPGRFSGRQFSNSRSEMNVSTLELGDSALYLCASSLSQGLGTGELFFGEGSRLTVL.

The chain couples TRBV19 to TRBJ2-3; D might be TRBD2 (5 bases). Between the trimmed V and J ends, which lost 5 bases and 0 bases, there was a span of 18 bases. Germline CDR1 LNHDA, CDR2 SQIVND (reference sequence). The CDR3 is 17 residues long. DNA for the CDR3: TGTGCCAGTAGTGACCCCCCCAGCGGTTATAGCACAGATACGCAGTATTTT. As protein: CASSDPPSGYSTDTQYF.

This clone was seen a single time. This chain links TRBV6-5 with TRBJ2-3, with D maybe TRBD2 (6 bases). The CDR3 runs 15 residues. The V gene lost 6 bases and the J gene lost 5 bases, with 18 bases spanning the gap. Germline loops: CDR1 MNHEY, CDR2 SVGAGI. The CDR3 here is CASREAEGRGDTQYF. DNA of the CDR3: TGTGCCAGCAGGGAGGCGGAGGGCCGGGGAGATACGCAGTATTTT.

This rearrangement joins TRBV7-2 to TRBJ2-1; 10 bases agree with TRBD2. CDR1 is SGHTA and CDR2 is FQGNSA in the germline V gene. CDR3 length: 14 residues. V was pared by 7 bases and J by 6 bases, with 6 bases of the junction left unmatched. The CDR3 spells CASTRTSGPNEQFF. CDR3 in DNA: TGTGCCAGCACCCGGACTAGCGGCCCCAATGAGCAGTTCTTC. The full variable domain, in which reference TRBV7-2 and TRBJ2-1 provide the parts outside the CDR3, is GAGVSQSPSNKVTEKGKDVELRCDPISGHTALYWYRQSLGQGLEFLIYFQGNSAPDKSGLPSDRFSAERTGGSVSTLTIQRTQQEDSAVYLCASTRTSGPNEQFFGPGTRLTVL.

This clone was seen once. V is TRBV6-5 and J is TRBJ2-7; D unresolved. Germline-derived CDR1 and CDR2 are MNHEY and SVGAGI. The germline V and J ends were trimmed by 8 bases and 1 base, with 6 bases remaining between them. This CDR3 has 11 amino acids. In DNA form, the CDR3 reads TGTGCCAGCCTCGGGTCCTACGAGCAGTACTTC. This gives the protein CASLGSYEQYF.

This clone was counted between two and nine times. The CDR3 nucleotides read TGTGCCATCAACGAAGGCGTGGATCAGCCCCAGCATTTT. It is translated as CAINEGVDQPQHF. The chain links TRBV10-3 to TRBJ1-5, with no clear D. CDR3 length: 13 amino acids. Between the trimmed V and J ends, which lost 7 bases and 5 bases, there was a span of 12 bases. Germline CDR1 and CDR2: ENHRY and SYGVKD.

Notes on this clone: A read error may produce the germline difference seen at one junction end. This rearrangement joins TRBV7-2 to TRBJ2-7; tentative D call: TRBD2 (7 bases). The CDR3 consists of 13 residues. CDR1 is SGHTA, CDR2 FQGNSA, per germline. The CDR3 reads CASSSSSGGGGAF. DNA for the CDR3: TGTGCCAGCAGCTCCTCTAGCGGAGGGGGTGGGGCCTTC.

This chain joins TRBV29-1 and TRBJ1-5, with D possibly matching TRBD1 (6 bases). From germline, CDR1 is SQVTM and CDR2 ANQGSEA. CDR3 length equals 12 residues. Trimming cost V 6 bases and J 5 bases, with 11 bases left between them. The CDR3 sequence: CSVSQGHQPQHF. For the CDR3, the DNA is TGCAGCGTCTCACAGGGACATCAGCCCCAGCATTTT.

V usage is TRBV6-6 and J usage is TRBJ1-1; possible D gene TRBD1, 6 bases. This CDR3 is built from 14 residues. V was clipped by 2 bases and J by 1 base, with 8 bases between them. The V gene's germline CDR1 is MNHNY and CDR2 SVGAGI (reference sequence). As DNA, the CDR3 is TGTGCCAGCAGTTACGGGACACAGAACACTGAAGCTTTCTTT. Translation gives CASSYGTQNTEAFF.

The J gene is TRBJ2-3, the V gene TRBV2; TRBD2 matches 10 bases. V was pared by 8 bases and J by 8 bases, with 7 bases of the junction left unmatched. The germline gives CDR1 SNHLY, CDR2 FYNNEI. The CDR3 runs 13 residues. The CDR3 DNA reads TGTGCCAGCCTCCTCGGACTAGCGGTTACGCAGTATTTT. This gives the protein CASLLGLAVTQYF.

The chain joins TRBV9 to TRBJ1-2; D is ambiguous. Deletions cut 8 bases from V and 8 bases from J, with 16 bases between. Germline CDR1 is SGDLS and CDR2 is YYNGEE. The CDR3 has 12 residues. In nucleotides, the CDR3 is TGTGCCAGTCGTAGGGCATCCGGGGGCTACACCTTC. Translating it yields CASRRASGGYTF.

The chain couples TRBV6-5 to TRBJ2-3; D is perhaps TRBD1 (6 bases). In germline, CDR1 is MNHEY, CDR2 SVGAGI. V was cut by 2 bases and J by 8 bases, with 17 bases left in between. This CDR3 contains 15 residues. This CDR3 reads CASSYLGTNGGTQYF. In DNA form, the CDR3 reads TGTGCCAGCAGTTACCTCGGGACAAATGGGGGTACGCAGTATTTT.

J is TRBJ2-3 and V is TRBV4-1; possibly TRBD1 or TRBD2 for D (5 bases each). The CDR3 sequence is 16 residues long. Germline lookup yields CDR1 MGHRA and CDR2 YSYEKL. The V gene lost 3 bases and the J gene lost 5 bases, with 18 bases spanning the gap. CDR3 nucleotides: TGCGCCAGCAGCCAGGAAAGGCGAGGGGACGGAGATACGCAGTATTTT. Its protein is CASSQERRGDGDTQYF.

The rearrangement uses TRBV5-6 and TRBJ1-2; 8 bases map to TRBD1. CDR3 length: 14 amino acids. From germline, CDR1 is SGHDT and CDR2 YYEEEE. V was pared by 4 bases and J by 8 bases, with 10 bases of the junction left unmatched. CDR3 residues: CASSPLTGDKGYTF. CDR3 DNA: TGTGCCAGCAGCCCGTTGACAGGGGACAAAGGCTACACCTTC.

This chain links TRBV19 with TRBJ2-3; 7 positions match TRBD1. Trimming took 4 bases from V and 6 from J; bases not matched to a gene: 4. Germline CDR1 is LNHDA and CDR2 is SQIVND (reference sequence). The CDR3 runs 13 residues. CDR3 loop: CASSTTGMDTQYF. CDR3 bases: TGTGCCAGTAGTACGACAGGGATGGATACGCAGTATTTT.

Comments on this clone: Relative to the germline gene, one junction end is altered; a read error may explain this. CDR3 DNA: TGCAGCGTTCAAGAGGCGAGTCAGCCCCAGCATTTT. Protein: CSVQEASQPQHF. This chain links TRBV29-1 with TRBJ1-5; unclear D gene. This CDR3 has 12 amino acids. Germline-derived CDR1 and CDR2 are SQVTM and ANQGSEA. The full variable domain, rest sourced from reference TRBV29-1 and TRBJ1-5, is SAVISQKPSRDICQRGTSLTIQCQVDSQVTMMFWYRQQPGQSLTLIATANQGSEATYESGFVIDKFPISRPNLTFSTLTVSNMSPEDSSIYLCSVQEASQPQHFGDGTRLSIL.

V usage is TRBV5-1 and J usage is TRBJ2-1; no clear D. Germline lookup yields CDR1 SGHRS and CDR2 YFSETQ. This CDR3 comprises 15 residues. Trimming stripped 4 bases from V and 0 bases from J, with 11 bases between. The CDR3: CASSRRSSSYNEQFF. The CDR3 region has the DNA TGCGCCAGCAGCCGTCGGAGTAGCTCCTACAATGAGCAGTTCTTC.

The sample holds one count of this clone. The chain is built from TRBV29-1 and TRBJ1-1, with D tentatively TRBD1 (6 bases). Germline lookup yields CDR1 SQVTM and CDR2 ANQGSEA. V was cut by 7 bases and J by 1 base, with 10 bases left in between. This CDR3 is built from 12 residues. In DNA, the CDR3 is TGCAGCGCAGGACAGAGGAACACTGAAGCTTTCTTT. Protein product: CSAGQRNTEAFF.

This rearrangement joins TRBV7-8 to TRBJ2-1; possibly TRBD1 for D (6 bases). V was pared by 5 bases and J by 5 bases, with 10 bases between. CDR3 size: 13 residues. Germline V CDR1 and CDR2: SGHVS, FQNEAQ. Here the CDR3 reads CASSPGHNNEQFF. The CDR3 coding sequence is TGTGCCAGCAGCCCGGGACACAACAATGAGCAGTTCTTC.

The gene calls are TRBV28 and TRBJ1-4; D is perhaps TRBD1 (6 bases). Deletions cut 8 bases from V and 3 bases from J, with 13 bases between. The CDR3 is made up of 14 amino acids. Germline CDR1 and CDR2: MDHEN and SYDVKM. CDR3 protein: CASAAGAPNEKLFF. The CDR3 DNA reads TGTGCCAGCGCTGCGGGGGCGCCTAATGAAAAACTGTTTTTT.

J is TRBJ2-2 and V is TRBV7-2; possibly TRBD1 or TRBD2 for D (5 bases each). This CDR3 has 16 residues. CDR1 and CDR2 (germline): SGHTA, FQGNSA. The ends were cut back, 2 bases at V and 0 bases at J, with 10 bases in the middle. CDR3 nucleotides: TGTGCCAGCAGCTTACTAGGGGAGTCGAACACCGGGGAGCTGTTTTTT. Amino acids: CASSLLGESNTGELFF.

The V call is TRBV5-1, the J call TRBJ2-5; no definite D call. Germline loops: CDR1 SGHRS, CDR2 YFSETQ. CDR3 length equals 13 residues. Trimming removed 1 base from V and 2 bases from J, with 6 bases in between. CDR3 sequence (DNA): TGCGCCAGCAGCTTGAGGCCACAAGAGACCCAGTACTTC. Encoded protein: CASSLRPQETQYF.

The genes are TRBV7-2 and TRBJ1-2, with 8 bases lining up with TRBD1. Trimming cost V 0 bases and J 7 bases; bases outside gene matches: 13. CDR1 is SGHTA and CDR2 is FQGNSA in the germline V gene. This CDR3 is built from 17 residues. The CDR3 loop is CASSLAIPGGELGGYTF. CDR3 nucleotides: TGTGCCAGCAGCTTAGCGATCCCAGGGGGCGAACTAGGTGGCTACACCTTC.

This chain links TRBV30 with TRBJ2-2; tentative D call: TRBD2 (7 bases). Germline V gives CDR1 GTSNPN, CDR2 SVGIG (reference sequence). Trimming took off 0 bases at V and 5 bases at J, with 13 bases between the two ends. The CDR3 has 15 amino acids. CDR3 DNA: TGTGCCTGGAGTGTAAGGGGGGGGGTAACCGGGGAGCTGTTTTTT. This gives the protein CAWSVRGGVTGELFF.

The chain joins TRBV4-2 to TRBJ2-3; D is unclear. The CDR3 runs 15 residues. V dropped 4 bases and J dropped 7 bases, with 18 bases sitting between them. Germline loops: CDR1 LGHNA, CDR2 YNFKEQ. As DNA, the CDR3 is TGTGCCAGCAGCCTACTGACGCGTGGCCCTCATACGCAGTATTTT. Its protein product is CASSLLTRGPHTQYF.

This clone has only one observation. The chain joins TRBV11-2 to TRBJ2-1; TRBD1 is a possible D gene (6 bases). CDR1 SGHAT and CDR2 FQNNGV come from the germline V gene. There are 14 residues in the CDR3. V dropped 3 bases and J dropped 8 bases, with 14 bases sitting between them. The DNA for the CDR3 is TGTGCCAGCAGCTTGGGGGCAAAGGAAGATGAGCAGTTCTTC. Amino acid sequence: CASSLGAKEDEQFF.

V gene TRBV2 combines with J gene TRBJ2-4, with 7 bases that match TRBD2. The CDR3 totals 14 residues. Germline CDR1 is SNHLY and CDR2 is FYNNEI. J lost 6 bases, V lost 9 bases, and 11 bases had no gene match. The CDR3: CARTCGRRINIQYF. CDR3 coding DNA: TGTGCCAGAACGTGCGGGAGAAGGATAAACATTCAGTACTTC.

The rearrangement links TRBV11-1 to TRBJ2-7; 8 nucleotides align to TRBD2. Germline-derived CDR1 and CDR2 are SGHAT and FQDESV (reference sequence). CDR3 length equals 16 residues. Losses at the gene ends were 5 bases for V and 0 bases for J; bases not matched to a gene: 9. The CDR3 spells CASSPGTRGISYEQYF. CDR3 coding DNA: TGTGCCAGCAGCCCGGGGACTAGGGGGATCTCCTACGAGCAGTACTTC. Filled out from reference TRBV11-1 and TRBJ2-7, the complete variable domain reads EAEVAQSPRYKITEKSQAVAFWCDPISGHATLYWYRQILGQGPELLVQFQDESVVDDSQLPKDRFSAERLKGVDSTLKIQPAELGDSAMYLCASSPGTRGISYEQYFGPGTRLTVT.